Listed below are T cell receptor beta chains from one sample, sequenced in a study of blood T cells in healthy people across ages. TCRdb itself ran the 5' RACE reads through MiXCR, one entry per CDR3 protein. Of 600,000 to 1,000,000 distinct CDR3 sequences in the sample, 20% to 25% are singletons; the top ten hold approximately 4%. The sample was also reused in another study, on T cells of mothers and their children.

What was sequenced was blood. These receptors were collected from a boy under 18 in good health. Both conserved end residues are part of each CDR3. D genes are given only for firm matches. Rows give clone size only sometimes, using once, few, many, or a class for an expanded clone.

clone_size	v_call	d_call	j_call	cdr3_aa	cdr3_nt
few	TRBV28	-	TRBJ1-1	CASSLFRNLNTEAFF	TGTGCCAGCAGTTTATTCCGCAATCTGAACACTGAAGCTTTCTTT
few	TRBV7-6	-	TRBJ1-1	CASSLALGTEAFF	TGTGCCAGCAGCTTAGCGCTGGGGACTGAAGCTTTCTTT
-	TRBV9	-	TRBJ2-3	CASSVDGGATTDTQYF	TGTGCCAGCAGCGTAGACGGGGGTGCAACCACAGATACGCAGTATTTT
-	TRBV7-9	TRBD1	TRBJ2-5	CASSSGQGLDFF	TGTGCCAGCAGCTCGGGACAGGGTTTAGATTTCTTC
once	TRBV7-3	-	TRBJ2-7	CASSGGPGPYYEQYF	TGTGCCAGCAGCGGAGGACCGGGACCGTACTACGAGCAGTACTTC
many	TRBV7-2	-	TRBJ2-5	CASSLAAGIGQETQYF	TGTGCCAGCAGCTTAGCAGCGGGTATAGGCCAAGAGACCCAGTACTTC
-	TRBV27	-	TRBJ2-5	CASSLSPRAGETQYF	TGTGCCAGCAGTTTATCCCCACGGGCTGGGGAGACCCAGTACTTC
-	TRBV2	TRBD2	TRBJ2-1	CASRGLAGSSYNEQFF	TGTGCCAGCAGGGGACTAGCGGGGAGCTCCTACAATGAGCAGTTCTTC
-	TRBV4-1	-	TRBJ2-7	CASSQAPTTYEQYF	TGCGCCAGCAGCCAAGCGCCGACCACCTACGAGCAGTACTTC
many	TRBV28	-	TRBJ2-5	CASSFGIQETQYF	TGCGCCAGCAGTTTCGGGATTCAAGAGACCCAGTACTTC
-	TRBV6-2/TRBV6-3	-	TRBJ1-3	CASSYRDSGNTIYF	TGTGCCAGCAGTTACCGGGACTCTGGAAACACCATATATTTT
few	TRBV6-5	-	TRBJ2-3	CVSSSNTDTQYF	TGTGTCAGCAGTTCTAACACAGATACGCAGTATTTT
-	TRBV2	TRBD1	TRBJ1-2	CASILPGQVYGYTF	TGTGCCAGCATTTTACCGGGACAGGTCTATGGCTACACCTTC
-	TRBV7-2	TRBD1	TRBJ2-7	CASSPSDRADYEQYF	TGTGCCAGCAGCCCCTCGGACAGGGCGGACTACGAGCAGTACTTC
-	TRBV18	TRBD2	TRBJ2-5	CASLPRRGNPETQYF	TGTGCCAGCCTCCCACGGCGGGGGAACCCGGAGACCCAGTACTTC
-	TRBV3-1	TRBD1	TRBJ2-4	CASSKMRTGDEDIQYF	TGTGCCAGCAGCAAGATGCGGACAGGGGATGAAGACATTCAGTACTTC
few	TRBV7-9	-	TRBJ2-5	CASSLDLAQETQYF	TGTGCCAGCAGCTTAGATCTGGCCCAAGAGACCCAGTACTTC
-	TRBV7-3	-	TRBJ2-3	CASSRDSTDTQYF	TGTGCCAGCAGCAGGGACAGCACAGATACGCAGTATTTT
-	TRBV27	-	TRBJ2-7	CASSFADEHIYEQYF	TGTGCCAGCAGTTTCGCGGACGAGCACATCTACGAGCAGTACTTC
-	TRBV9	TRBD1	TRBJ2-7	CASSSRTGGYEQYF	TGTGCCAGCAGCTCGCGGACAGGGGGCTACGAGCAGTACTTC
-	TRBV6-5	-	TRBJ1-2	CASSYSINQASTF	TGTGCCAGCAGTTACTCGATTAATCAGGCCTCCACCTTC
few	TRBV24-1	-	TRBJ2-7	CATSANLRDRTYEQYF	TGTGCCACCAGTGCCAACCTGCGAGACAGGACCTACGAGCAGTACTTC
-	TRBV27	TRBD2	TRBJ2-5	CASRLAGSMETQYF	TGTGCCAGCAGGCTAGCGGGATCAATGGAGACCCAGTACTTC
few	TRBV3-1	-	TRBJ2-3	CASSTGRGLTDTQYF	TGTGCCAGCAGTACTGGACGGGGACTCACAGATACGCAGTATTTT
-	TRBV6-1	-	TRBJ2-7	CASKGGDYEQYF	TGTGCCAGCAAAGGGGGAGACTACGAGCAGTACTTC